The present T cell receptor beta chain was sequenced within a study of cytomegalovirus exposure and HLA in healthy donors. About this clone: Its antigen is unidentified.

Per germline, CDR1 SGHNT and CDR2 YYREEE (reference sequence). The germline V and J ends were trimmed by 0 bases and 0 bases, with 9 bases remaining between them. This CDR3 region has 15 residues. Primers for the PCR totalled 60 Vbeta and 13 Jbeta. This table comes from immunoSEQ multiplex PCR, and its TCRdb copy is limited to in-frame clones, with some not included. The table for this sample gives roughly 84,000 clones. Study-wide points: Confirmation in vitro established that three CMV-associated chains were specific for CMV antigens. Analysis performed later found roughly 17,000 TCR beta sequences associated with HLA alleles at 0.05 false discovery rate.

Sequenced sample: PBMCs. V usage is TRBV5-4 and J usage is TRBJ1-1, with unresolved D. This receptor was obtained from a man aged 50 to 59 in good health and CMV-seronegative. DNA of the CDR3: TGTGCCAGCAGCTTGGAAGCCCTTATGAACACTGAAGCTTTCTTT. Translated: CASSLEALMNTEAFF. Full variable domain (outside the CDR3, taken from reference TRBV5-4 and TRBJ1-1): ETGVTQSPTHLIKTRGQQVTLRCSSQSGHNTVSWYQQALGQGPQFIFQYYREEENGRGNFPPRFSGLQFPNYSSELNVNALELDDSALYLCASSLEALMNTEAFFGQGTRLTVV.